The 27 T cell receptor beta chains in this list originate from one sample, sequenced in a study of patients with pleural tuberculosis. MiXCR, run by TCRdb on the reads, gives a single entry per CDR3 protein. Seen here are around 49,000 distinct CDR3 sequences, about 7.3% observed once, and the top ten hold 15% to 20%. The receptor set was obtained from a human donor with pleural tuberculosis.

This clonotype was picked up a small number of times. V usage is TRBV19 and J usage is TRBJ2-1; no firm D call. Trimming pared 6 bases from V and 5 bases from J, leaving 11 bases between. CDR1 is LNHDA, CDR2 SQIVND, per germline (reference sequence). There are 13 residues in the CDR3. The CDR3 region is CASSRVLDNEQFF. CDR3 coding DNA: TGTGCCAGTAGCCGGGTTTTAGACAATGAGCAGTTCTTC.

V usage is TRBV5-4 and J usage is TRBJ2-3, with D possibly being TRBD2 (5 bases). This CDR3 is built from 16 residues. Looked up from germline, CDR1 is SGHNT and CDR2 is YYREEE (reference sequence). V lost 0 bases and J 4 bases, leaving 15 bases between the germline ends. The CDR3 protein is CASSLGRTRYADTQYF. The CDR3 bases are TGTGCCAGCAGCTTGGGGAGGACTCGATACGCAGATACGCAGTATTTT.

This chain links TRBV7-1 with TRBJ2-5; no definite D call. TRBV7-1 is reported as an ORF; its role is uncertain. This CDR3 region has 16 residues. The V gene lost 2 bases and the J gene lost 1 base, with 14 bases spanning the gap. CDR3 in amino acids: CASSSIRSLLQETQYF. CDR3 nucleotides: TGTGCCAGCAGCTCAATTCGTTCCTTACTCCAAGAGACCCAGTACTTC.

The chain links TRBV11-2 to TRBJ1-1; perhaps TRBD1 as D (6 bases). V gave up 5 bases and J gave up 6 bases, with 16 bases separating them. The CDR3 sequence is 14 residues long. CDR1 and CDR2 (germline): SGHAT, FQNNGV. The chain's CDR3 is CASSPTGGPAEAFF. The CDR3 region has the DNA TGTGCCAGCAGCCCTACCGGGGGCCCCGCTGAAGCTTTCTTT. Together with reference TRBV11-2 and TRBJ1-1, the CDR3 gives the full variable domain: EAGVAQSPRYKIIEKRQSVAFWCNPISGHATLYWYQQILGQGPKLLIQFQNNGVVDDSQLPKDRFSAERLKGVDSTLKIQPAKLEDSAVYLCASSPTGGPAEAFFGQGTRLTVV.

This clonotype was observed many times. This sequence joins TRBV11-1 and TRBJ2-5; TRBD1 might be the D (6 bases). The CDR3 totals 14 residues. CDR1 and CDR2 (germline): SGHAT, FQDESV (reference sequence). V shed 5 bases and J shed 5 bases, with 15 bases lying between them. CDR3 nucleotide sequence: TGTGCCAGCAGCCCAAAGGGGGTTATCGAGACCCAGTACTTC. It yields the protein CASSPKGVIETQYF.

This clonotype has a count of ten or more. This chain uses TRBV20-1 with TRBJ2-1, with a tentative D call TRBD2 (6 bases). Trimming left V 5 bases short and J 0 bases short, with 8 bases between. Germline CDR1 is DFQATT and CDR2 is SNEGSKA (reference sequence). The CDR3 sequence is 13 residues long. The CDR3 DNA reads as TGCAGTGCTCAGACTAGCTCCTACAATGAGCAGTTCTTC. This gives the protein CSAQTSSYNEQFF.

This clonotype qualifies as large. The chain links TRBV20-1 to TRBJ2-5; D is unclear. CDR1 DFQATT and CDR2 SNEGSKA come from the germline V gene (reference sequence). This CDR3 region has 13 residues. Trimming stripped 1 base from V and 2 bases from J, with 8 bases between. The CDR3 protein is CSARVWVQETQYF. For the CDR3, the DNA is TGCAGTGCTAGAGTTTGGGTACAAGAGACCCAGTACTTC.

This clonotype has only one observation. This may be a read error, as it is one base from a much larger clone. The chain uses TRBV7-3 and TRBJ1-1; D gene uncertain. V lost 7 bases and J 10 bases, leaving 13 bases between the germline ends. The CDR3 is 11 amino acids. Germline V CDR1 and CDR2: SGHTA, FQGTGA. The CDR3 loop reads CASNYPDVAFF. In nucleotides, the CDR3 is TGTGCCAGCAACTACCCTGATGTAGCTTTCTTT.

The chain uses TRBV19 and TRBJ2-5; 7 nucleotides agree with TRBD2. Germline CDR1 reads LNHDA; CDR2 reads SQIVND (reference sequence). CDR3 length: 16 residues. The ends lost 3 bases at V and 6 bases at J; junction bases unmatched: 13. CDR3 in amino acids: CASSISAGADTQTQYF. In DNA, the CDR3 is TGTGCCAGTAGTATTTCGGCGGGAGCGGATACCCAGACCCAGTACTTC.

This clonotype was observed at least ten times. This chain uses TRBV12-3 or TRBV12-4 with TRBJ1-6; the D is unclear. V gave up 6 bases and J gave up 4 bases, with 13 bases separating them. The CDR3 is 15 amino acids. The CDR3 spells CASRWTDIYNSPLHF. CDR3 in DNA: TGTGCCAGCAGATGGACGGATATTTATAATTCACCCCTCCACTTT.

Worth noting for this clonotype: One end of the junction varies from germline; a read error may be responsible. CDR3 amino acids: CAWSGTDNRPQHF. As DNA, the CDR3 is TGTGCCTGGAGTGGGACGGATAATCGGCCCCAGCATTTT. The V call is TRBV30, the J call TRBJ1-5; D remains unclear. Per germline, CDR1 GTSNPN and CDR2 SVGIG (reference sequence). The CDR3 is 13 amino acids.

This clonotype was observed at least ten times. The V gene is TRBV6-2 or TRBV6-3, the J gene TRBJ2-3; 11 nucleotides match TRBD2. CDR3 size: 16 residues. V trimming: 1 base; J trimming: 0 bases; junction bases outside the gene matches: 0. Germline V gene lookup returns CDR1 MNHEY and CDR2 SVGEGT. CDR3 nucleotide sequence: TGTGCCAGCAGTTACTTAGCGGGAGGGAGCACAGATACGCAGTATTTT. It specifies CASSYLAGGSTDTQYF.

This clonotype was seen many times. This chain connects TRBV2 to TRBJ2-7; 10 nucleotides align to TRBD2. Germline CDR1 and CDR2: SNHLY and FYNNEI. CDR3 size: 14 residues. The trim removed 4 bases at V and 6 bases at J, leaving 6 bases unmatched. The CDR3 nucleotides are TGTGCCAGCAGTGCGTACGGGACTAGCGTCGAGCAGTACGTC. Its protein is CASSAYGTSVEQYV.

Many counts were recorded for this clonotype. CDR3 loop: CASRGTGEETQYF. CDR3 nucleotides: TGTGCCAGCAGAGGGACAGGGGAAGAGACCCAGTACTTC. The chain combines TRBV27 with TRBJ2-5, with 10 bases aligning to TRBD1. J gave up 3 bases and V 6 bases, and 1 base lay outside the gene matches. CDR3 length equals 13 residues. CDR1 is MNHEY, CDR2 SMNVEV, per germline (reference sequence).

This clonotype was counted ten times or more. The rearrangement joins TRBV7-2 to TRBJ1-2; D may be TRBD1 (6 bases). V dropped 3 bases and J dropped 0 bases, with 8 bases sitting between them. Germline lookup yields CDR1 SGHTA and CDR2 FQGNSA. The CDR3 is 14 residues long. In nucleotides, the CDR3 is TGTGCCAGCAGCTTGGACAGCGCTAACTATGGCTACACCTTC. Translation gives CASSLDSANYGYTF.

Many counts were recorded for this clonotype. The chain uses TRBV20-1 and TRBJ2-7; D remains ambiguous. The V gene lost 0 bases and the J gene lost 3 bases, with 9 bases spanning the gap. Germline lookup yields CDR1 DFQATT and CDR2 SNEGSKA (reference sequence). CDR3 length: 13 amino acids. Here the CDR3 reads CSARETINYEQYF. CDR3 DNA: TGCAGTGCTAGAGAGACCATCAACTACGAGCAGTACTTC.

This clonotype was seen many times. The genes are TRBV11-1 and TRBJ2-5; D call uncertain. V gave up 0 bases and J gave up 2 bases, with 10 bases separating them. The CDR3 consists of 15 residues. CDR1 is SGHAT and CDR2 is FQDESV in the germline V gene (reference sequence). CDR3 nucleotides: TGTGCCAGCAGCTTAGCGCAGACTTCTCAAGAGACCCAGTACTTC. Translation gives CASSLAQTSQETQYF.

At least ten counts were recorded for this clonotype. The chain is built from TRBV6-2 or TRBV6-3 and TRBJ2-7; D may match TRBD1 or TRBD2 (5 bases each). The CDR3 sequence is 13 residues long. V dropped 5 bases and J dropped 7 bases, with 15 bases sitting between them. Per the germline V gene, CDR1 is MNHEY and CDR2 is SVGEGT. CDR3 protein: CASSPKGTGEQYV. DNA of the CDR3: TGTGCCAGCAGTCCTAAGGGGACGGGTGAGCAGTACGTC.

This clonotype has ten or more counts. This rearrangement joins TRBV7-9 to TRBJ1-5, with D unclear. Germline V CDR1 and CDR2: SEHNR, FQNEAQ (reference sequence). The CDR3 spans 11 residues. The V end lost 2 bases, the J end lost 9 bases, and 5 bases lay between the germline ends. CDR3 amino acids: CASSLTGPQHF. Here the CDR3 DNA reads TGTGCCAGCAGCTTAACGGGGCCCCAGCATTTT.

This clonotype was counted many times. The chain uses TRBV6-1 and TRBJ2-7, with a weak D call TRBD2 (5 bases). The CDR3 length is 14 residues. Trimming left V 8 bases short and J 2 bases short, with 16 bases between. The germline V gene has CDR1 MNHNS and CDR2 SASEGT. The CDR3 loop is CASQRKRATYEQYF. The CDR3 DNA follows: TGTGCCAGCCAAAGGAAGAGGGCGACCTACGAGCAGTACTTC.

This clonotype has at least ten counts. V usage is TRBV11-2 and J usage is TRBJ1-5, with TRBD1 matching 7 bases. The V and J ends lost 1 base and 4 bases, in that order; junction bases with no gene match: 4. Per germline, CDR1 SGHAT and CDR2 FQNNGV. There are 15 residues in the CDR3. The CDR3 DNA sequence: TGTGCCAGCAGCTTAGGTACAGGGGAAAATCAGCCCCAGCATTTT. Translation: CASSLGTGENQPQHF.

V usage is TRBV4-3 and J usage is TRBJ2-7; D is ambiguous. The CDR3 is made up of 13 amino acids. Trimming cost V 4 bases and J 5 bases, with 12 bases left between them. Looked up from germline, CDR1 is LGHNA and CDR2 is YSLEER. The CDR3 region is CASSPLESNEQYV. Written as DNA, the CDR3 is TGCGCCAGCAGCCCTTTAGAGTCCAACGAGCAGTACGTC.

This chain uses TRBV5-1 with TRBJ1-1; D unclear. Germline V lookup: CDR1 SGHRS, CDR2 YFSETQ. V was trimmed by 0 bases and J by 7 bases, leaving 7 bases between them. The CDR3 spans 12 residues. The CDR3 reads CASSLGPGEAFF. The CDR3 nucleotides are TGCGCCAGCAGCTTGGGGCCGGGTGAAGCTTTCTTT.

This clonotype has a count of ten or more. The chain couples TRBV11-1 to TRBJ1-1, with 9 bases identical to TRBD1. The CDR3 is 14 amino acids. Unmatched junction bases numbered 7, after V lost 6 bases and J lost 5 bases. Per the germline V gene, CDR1 is SGHAT and CDR2 is FQDESV (reference sequence). CDR3 DNA sequence: TGTGCCAGCAGTTCCGGGACAGGGAGGACTGAAGCTTTCTTT. Its protein product is CASSSGTGRTEAFF.

Note on this clonotype: A clone one base away is much larger, so this may be a read error. The V gene is TRBV15, the J gene TRBJ2-7; D ambiguous. V was clipped by 0 bases and J by 6 bases, with 9 bases between them. The CDR3 has 13 amino acids. CDR1 and CDR2 (germline): LNHNV, YYDKDF (reference sequence). The CDR3 is CATSREADCEQYF. For the CDR3, the DNA is TGTGCCACCAGCAGAGAGGCGGATTGCGAGCAGTACTTC. Full variable domain (outside the CDR3, taken from reference TRBV15 and TRBJ2-7): DAMVIQNPRYQVTQFGKPVTLSCSQTLNHNVMYWYQQKSSQAPKLLFHYYDKDFNNEADTPDNFQSRRPNTSFCFLDIRSPGLGDTAMYLCATSREADCEQYFGPGTRLTVT.

In this sample, this clonotype turned up many times. The chain recombines TRBV2 with TRBJ2-5; D gene unclear. The V end was cut by 4 bases, the J end by 1 base, with 7 bases between. Per the germline V gene, CDR1 is SNHLY and CDR2 is FYNNEI. The CDR3 loop spans 13 amino acids. Here the CDR3 DNA reads TGTGCCAGCAGTGTGGGCAGCCAAGAGACCCAGTACTTC. This gives the protein CASSVGSQETQYF.

This clonotype was counted many times. The V and J genes are TRBV28 and TRBJ2-1, with D perhaps TRBD2 (5 bases). The CDR3 runs to 13 residues. Trimming stripped 8 bases from V and 8 bases from J, with 16 bases between. The germline gives CDR1 MDHEN, CDR2 SYDVKM. Here the CDR3 DNA reads TGTGCCAGCGCGTTGACGGGGAGCCATGAGCAGTTCTTC. Translated, it gives CASALTGSHEQFF. The whole variable domain, remainder taken from reference TRBV28 and TRBJ2-1, is DVKVTQSSRYLVKRTGEKVFLECVQDMDHENMFWYRQDPGLGLRLIYFSYDVKMKEKGDIPEGYSVSREKKERFSLILESASTNQTSMYLCASALTGSHEQFFGPGTRLTVL.